Each of the 14 T cell receptor beta chains below was sequenced from the same sample in a study of cytomegalovirus exposure and HLA in healthy donors. A multiplex PCR was run with 60 Vbeta primers and 13 Jbeta primers. Data came from immunoSEQ multiplex PCR; TCRdb stores just in-frame clones and leaves some out. The table shows over 100,000 clones, with almost 80% occurring only once. The sequenced sample was PBMCs. These receptors were taken from a female donor in good health and CMV-seronegative.

This clone was seen just once. The chain joins TRBV5-1 to TRBJ2-7; 7 nucleotides align to TRBD2. The junction had 3 bases not matched to a gene; V was cut back by 0 bases and J by 6 bases. The CDR3 loop spans 13 amino acids. CDR1 is SGHRS, CDR2 YFSETQ, per germline. The CDR3 DNA reads as TGCGCCAGCAGCTTGGGACTAGCATCCGAGCAGTACTTC. Residues: CASSLGLASEQYF.

CDR3 sequence (DNA): TGTGCCAGCAGTTTAGCGGGGCCAGGGTACGAGCAGTACTTC. Amino acid sequence: CASSLAGPGYEQYF. The rearrangement links TRBV28 to TRBJ2-7; D is perhaps TRBD2 (6 bases). The CDR3 covers 14 residues. V was trimmed by 2 bases and J by 4 bases, leaving 12 bases between them. Germline CDR1 MDHEN, CDR2 SYDVKM.

This clone was seen just once. This rearrangement joins TRBV7-3 to TRBJ2-1, with 8 bases matching TRBD2. CDR3 size: 20 residues. From germline, CDR1 is SGHTA and CDR2 FQGTGA. The V and J ends lost 2 bases and 2 bases, in that order; junction bases with no gene match: 17. This CDR3 is CASSLSPSWTGTRAYNEQFF. The CDR3 nucleotides read TGTGCCAGCAGCTTATCGCCCTCCTGGACCGGGACTAGAGCCTACAATGAGCAGTTCTTC.

The chain carries TRBV6-6 and TRBJ1-4; 11 bases match TRBD1. The CDR3 is 16 amino acids. Germline V gives CDR1 MNHNY, CDR2 SVGAGI (reference sequence). After removal of 0 bases from V and 7 bases from J, the junction contained 4 bases not matched to a gene. The CDR3 loop is CASSYSPGQGVEKLFF. The CDR3 region has the DNA TGTGCCAGCAGTTACTCTCCGGGACAGGGGGTTGAAAAACTGTTTTTT.

The V gene is TRBV28, the J gene TRBJ1-6; 8 bases are shared with TRBD1. Germline V gene lookup returns CDR1 MDHEN and CDR2 SYDVKM. V trimming: 3 bases; J trimming: 5 bases; junction bases outside the gene matches: 3. This CDR3 spans 15 amino acids. The CDR3 nucleotides are TGTGCCAGCAGTTTGCTGACAGGGGATAATTCACCCCTCCACTTT. As protein: CASSLLTGDNSPLHF.

A word on this clone: The same CDR3 also results from other DNA sequences found in this sample. The rearrangement uses TRBV19 and TRBJ2-3; 7 bases align to TRBD1. The CDR3 length is 16 residues. Per the germline V gene, CDR1 is LNHDA and CDR2 is SQIVND (reference sequence). V was clipped by 6 bases and J by 2 bases; unmatched bases: 11. The CDR3 DNA is TGTGCCAGTAGCCCCTCCTGGGACAGTTACACAGATACGCAGTATTTT. Translation gives CASSPSWDSYTDTQYF.

This chain uses TRBV19 with TRBJ2-1; TRBD2 matches 8 bases. Germline values: CDR1 LNHDA, CDR2 SQIVND (reference sequence). The CDR3 sequence is 14 residues long. V shed 5 bases and J 6 bases; nucleotides not matched to a gene: 6. The CDR3 coding sequence is TGTGCCAGTAGTTTCCCGGGACTAGTCAATGAGCAGTTCTTC. Protein: CASSFPGLVNEQFF. Using reference TRBV19 and TRBJ2-1 for the parts outside the CDR3, the full variable domain is DGGITQSPKYLFRKEGQNVTLSCEQNLNHDAMYWYRQDPGQGLRLIYYSQIVNDFQKGDIAEGYSVSREKKESFPLTVTSAQKNPTAFYLCASSFPGLVNEQFFGPGTRLTVL.

V and J are TRBV7-8 and TRBJ1-5, with D possibly matching TRBD1 (5 bases). The V end was cut by 5 bases, the J end by 7 bases, with 15 bases between. The CDR3 has 14 residues. Germline lookup yields CDR1 SGHVS and CDR2 FQNEAQ. DNA of the CDR3: TGTGCCAGCAGCGGCAGGGTTGTAGGGCAGCCCCAGCATTTT. Amino acid sequence: CASSGRVVGQPQHF.

For this clone: Other DNA sequences in the same sample also yield this CDR3. The chain combines TRBV28 with TRBJ2-3, with no clear D. Trimming shortened V by 9 bases and J by 6 bases, and 16 bases separated the two germline ends. Per germline, CDR1 MDHEN and CDR2 SYDVKM. CDR3 length equals 13 residues. Written as DNA, the CDR3 is TGTGCCAGTAGTCCCCCGGCGGCCGATACGCAGTATTTT. Its protein is CASSPPAADTQYF.

The chain recombines TRBV23-1 with TRBJ1-5, with D hard to call. Being an ORF, TRBV23-1 has a function that is uncertain. Trimming left V 3 bases short and J 9 bases short, with 3 bases between. The CDR3 contains 10 residues. This chain's CDR3 is CASSHSPQHF. The CDR3 bases are TGCGCCAGCAGTCACTCGCCCCAGCATTTT.

The chain links TRBV5-1 to TRBJ1-1; D is perhaps TRBD1 (5 bases). The CDR3 length is 15 residues. CDR1 and CDR2 from the germline V gene are SGHRS and YFSETQ. Trimming shortened V by 0 bases and J by 6 bases, and 15 bases separated the two germline ends. CDR3 sequence reads: CASSLGRSGGAEAFF. CDR3 nucleotide sequence: TGCGCCAGCAGCTTGGGGCGGTCAGGAGGGGCTGAAGCTTTCTTT. The full variable domain, completed using reference TRBV5-1 and TRBJ1-1, is KAGVTQTPRYLIKTRGQQVTLSCSPISGHRSVSWYQQTPGQGLQFLFEYFSETQRNKGNFPGRFSGRQFSNSRSEMNVSTLELGDSALYLCASSLGRSGGAEAFFGQGTRLTVV.

The genes are TRBV10-3 and TRBJ2-1; 8 bases are shared with TRBD2. Germline V gene lookup returns CDR1 ENHRY and CDR2 SYGVKD. The CDR3 contains 14 residues. J lost 5 bases, V lost 4 bases, and 4 bases had no gene match. Written as DNA, the CDR3 is TGTGCCATCAGTGCACTAGCGGAACACAATGAGCAGTTCTTC. Translated: CAISALAEHNEQFF.

This rearrangement joins TRBV18 to TRBJ2-3, with a weak D call TRBD1 (6 bases). The V end lost 0 bases, the J end lost 3 bases, and 7 bases lay between the germline ends. The CDR3 is 14 residues long. Germline V gene sequence: CDR1 KGHSH, CDR2 LQKENI. The CDR3 region is CASSPPGGTDTQYF. The CDR3 region has the DNA TGTGCCAGCTCACCACCAGGGGGAACAGATACGCAGTATTTT.

The chain combines TRBV9 with TRBJ2-2, with a possible D match to TRBD2 (5 bases). V gave up 4 bases and J gave up 3 bases, with 22 bases separating them. Germline lookup yields CDR1 SGDLS and CDR2 YYNGEE. The CDR3 length is 18 residues. The CDR3 loop reads CASSTPGNRLWDTGELFF. CDR3 nucleotide sequence: TGTGCCAGCAGCACTCCCGGGAATAGACTTTGGGACACCGGGGAGCTGTTTTTT.